This TCR beta chain is drawn from a study of blood T cell repertoires in COVID-19. As for the study in general: Collection of acute and convalescent COVID-19 samples took place in the United States, Italy and Spain.

The germline V gene encodes CDR1 SNHLY and CDR2 FYNNEI. The junction had 7 bases not matched to a gene; V was cut back by 2 bases and J by 3 bases. The CDR3 totals 16 residues. Authors' analysis steps: Reference gene primer amplification gave estimated nucleated cell counts. Sequencing used immunoSEQ multiplex PCR; TCRdb keeps in-frame clones, though not all of them. The DNA was the basis for D and trimming; V, J and clone size are from that table. This sample carries around 150,000 clones, about nine tenths of them seen once, and the ten largest clones take under 2.5%. Sequencing input: peripheral blood. The rearrangement uses TRBV2 and TRBJ1-5, with 7 bases aligning to TRBD1. The sequence was obtained from a man aged 50 to 59 with active COVID-19. The CDR3 is CASSESGQLINQPQHF. The CDR3 DNA follows: TGTGCCAGCAGTGAATCGGGACAGCTAATCAATCAGCCCCAGCATTTT.